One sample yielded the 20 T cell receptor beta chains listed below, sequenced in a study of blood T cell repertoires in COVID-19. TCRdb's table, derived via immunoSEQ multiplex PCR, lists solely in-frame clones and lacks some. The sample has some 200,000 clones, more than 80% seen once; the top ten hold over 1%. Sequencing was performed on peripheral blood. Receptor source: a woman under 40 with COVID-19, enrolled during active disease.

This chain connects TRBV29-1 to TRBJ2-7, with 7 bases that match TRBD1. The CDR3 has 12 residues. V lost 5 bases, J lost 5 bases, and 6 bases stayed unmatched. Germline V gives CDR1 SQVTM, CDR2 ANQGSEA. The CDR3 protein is CSVQGEYDEQYF. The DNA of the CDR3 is TGCAGCGTTCAGGGGGAGTACGACGAGCAGTACTTC.

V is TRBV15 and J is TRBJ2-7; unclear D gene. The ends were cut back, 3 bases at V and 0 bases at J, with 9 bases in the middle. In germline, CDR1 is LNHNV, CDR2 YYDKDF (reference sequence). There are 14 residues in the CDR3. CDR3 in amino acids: CATSRSTNSYEQYF. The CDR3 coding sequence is TGTGCCACCAGCAGGTCGACAAACTCCTACGAGCAGTACTTC.

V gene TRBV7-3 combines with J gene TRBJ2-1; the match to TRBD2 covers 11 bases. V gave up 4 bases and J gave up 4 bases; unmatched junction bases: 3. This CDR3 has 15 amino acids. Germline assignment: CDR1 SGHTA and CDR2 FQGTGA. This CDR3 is CASSWGLADYNEQFF. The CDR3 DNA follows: TGTGCCAGCAGCTGGGGACTAGCGGATTACAATGAGCAGTTCTTC.

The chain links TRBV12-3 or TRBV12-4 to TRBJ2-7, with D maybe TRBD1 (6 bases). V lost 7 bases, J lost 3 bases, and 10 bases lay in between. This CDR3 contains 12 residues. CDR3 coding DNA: TGTGCCAGCACCCGGGACATCTACGAGCAGTACTTC. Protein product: CASTRDIYEQYF.

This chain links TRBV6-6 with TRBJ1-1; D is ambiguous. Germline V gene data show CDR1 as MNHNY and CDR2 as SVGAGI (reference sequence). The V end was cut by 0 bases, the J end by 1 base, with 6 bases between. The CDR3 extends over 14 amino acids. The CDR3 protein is CASSYSQRNTEAFF. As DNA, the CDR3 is TGTGCCAGCAGTTACTCACAGAGGAACACTGAAGCTTTCTTT.

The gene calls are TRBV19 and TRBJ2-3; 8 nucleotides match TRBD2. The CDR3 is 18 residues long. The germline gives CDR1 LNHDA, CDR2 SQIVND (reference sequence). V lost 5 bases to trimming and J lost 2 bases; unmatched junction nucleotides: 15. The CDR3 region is CASSSLLLAVHNTDTQYF. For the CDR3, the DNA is TGTGCCAGTAGTTCCCTACTACTAGCGGTACATAACACAGATACGCAGTATTTT.

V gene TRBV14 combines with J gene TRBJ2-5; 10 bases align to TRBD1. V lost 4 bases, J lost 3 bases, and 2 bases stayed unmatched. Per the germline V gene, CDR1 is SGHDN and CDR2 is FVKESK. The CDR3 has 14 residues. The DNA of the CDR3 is TGTGCCAGCAGCCGGGGACAGGGGAAAGAGACCCAGTACTTC. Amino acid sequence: CASSRGQGKETQYF.

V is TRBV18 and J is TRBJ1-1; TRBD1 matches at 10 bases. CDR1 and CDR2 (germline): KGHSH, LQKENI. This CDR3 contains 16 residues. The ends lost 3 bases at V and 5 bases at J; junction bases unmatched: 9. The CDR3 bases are TGTGCCAGCTCACCTAGTATGGACAGGGGGAATACTGAAGCTTTCTTT. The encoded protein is CASSPSMDRGNTEAFF. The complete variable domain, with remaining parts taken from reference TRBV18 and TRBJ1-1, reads NAGVMQNPRHLVRRRGQEARLRCSPMKGHSHVYWYRQLPEEGLKFMVYLQKENIIDESGMPKERFSAEFPKEGPSILRIQQVVRGDSAAYFCASSPSMDRGNTEAFFGQGTRLTVV.

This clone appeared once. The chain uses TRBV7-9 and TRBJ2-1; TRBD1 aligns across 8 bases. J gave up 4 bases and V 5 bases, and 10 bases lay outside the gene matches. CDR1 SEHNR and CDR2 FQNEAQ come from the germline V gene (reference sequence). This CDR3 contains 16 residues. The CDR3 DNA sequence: TGTGCCAGCAGCCCCTCAGGGGGCGTCGGTTACAATGAGCAGTTCTTC. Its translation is CASSPSGGVGYNEQFF.

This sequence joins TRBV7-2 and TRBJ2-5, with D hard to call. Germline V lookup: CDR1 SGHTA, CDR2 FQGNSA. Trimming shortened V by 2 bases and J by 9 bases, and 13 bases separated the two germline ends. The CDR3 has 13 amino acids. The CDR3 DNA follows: TGTGCCAGCAGCTTAAACCGCCCCCGGGCCCAGTACTTC. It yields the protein CASSLNRPRAQYF.

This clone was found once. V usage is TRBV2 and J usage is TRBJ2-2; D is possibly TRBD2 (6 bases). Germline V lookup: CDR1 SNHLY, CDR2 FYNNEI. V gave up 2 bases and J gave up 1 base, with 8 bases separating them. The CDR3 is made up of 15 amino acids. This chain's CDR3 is CASSEIGGNTGELFF. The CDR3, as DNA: TGTGCCAGCAGTGAAATCGGGGGGAACACCGGGGAGCTGTTTTTT.

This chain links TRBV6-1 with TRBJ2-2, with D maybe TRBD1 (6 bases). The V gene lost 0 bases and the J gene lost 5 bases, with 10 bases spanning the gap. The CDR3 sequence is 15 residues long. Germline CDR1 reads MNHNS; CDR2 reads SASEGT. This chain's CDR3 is CASSEARTATGELFF. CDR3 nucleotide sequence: TGTGCCAGCAGTGAAGCGAGGACAGCGACCGGGGAGCTGTTTTTT.

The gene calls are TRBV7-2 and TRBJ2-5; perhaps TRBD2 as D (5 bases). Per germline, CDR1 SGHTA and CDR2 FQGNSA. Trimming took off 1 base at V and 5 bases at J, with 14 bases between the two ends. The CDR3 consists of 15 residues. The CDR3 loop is CASSLDGVAGETQYF. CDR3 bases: TGTGCCAGCAGCTTAGACGGGGTAGCCGGGGAGACCCAGTACTTC.

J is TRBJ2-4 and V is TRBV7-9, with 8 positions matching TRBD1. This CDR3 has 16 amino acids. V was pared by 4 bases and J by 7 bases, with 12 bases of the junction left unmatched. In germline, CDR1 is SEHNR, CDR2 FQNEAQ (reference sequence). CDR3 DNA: TGTGCCAGCAGCTCGGGACAGGCTCGATGGGGGAACATTCAGTACTTC. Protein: CASSSGQARWGNIQYF.

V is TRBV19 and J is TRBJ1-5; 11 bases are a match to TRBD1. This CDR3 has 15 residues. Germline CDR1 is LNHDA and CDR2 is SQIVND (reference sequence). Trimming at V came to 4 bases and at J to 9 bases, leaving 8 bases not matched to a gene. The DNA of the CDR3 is TGTGCCAGTAGTACAGGACAGGGGGCGGGATGGCCCCAGCATTTT. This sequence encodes CASSTGQGAGWPQHF.

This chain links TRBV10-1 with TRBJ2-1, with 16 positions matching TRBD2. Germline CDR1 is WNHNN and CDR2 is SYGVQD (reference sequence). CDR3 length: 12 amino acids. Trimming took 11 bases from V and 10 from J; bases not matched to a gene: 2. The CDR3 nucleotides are TGCGCCGGGACTAGCGGGAGGGGAGAGCAGTTCTTC. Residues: CAGTSGRGEQFF.

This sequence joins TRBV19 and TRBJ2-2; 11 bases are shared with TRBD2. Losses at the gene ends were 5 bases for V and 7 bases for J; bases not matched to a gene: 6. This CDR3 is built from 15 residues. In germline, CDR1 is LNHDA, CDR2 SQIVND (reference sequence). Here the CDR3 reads CASSVLAGDFGELFF. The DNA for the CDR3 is TGTGCCAGTAGTGTACTAGCGGGAGACTTCGGGGAGCTGTTTTTT.

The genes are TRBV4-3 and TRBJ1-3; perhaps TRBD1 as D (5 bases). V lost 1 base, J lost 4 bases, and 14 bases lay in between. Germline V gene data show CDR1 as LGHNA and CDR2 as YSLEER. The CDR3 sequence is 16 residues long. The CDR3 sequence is CASSQVIGASGNTIYF. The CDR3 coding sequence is TGCGCCAGCAGCCAAGTAATTGGGGCATCGGGAAACACCATATATTTT.

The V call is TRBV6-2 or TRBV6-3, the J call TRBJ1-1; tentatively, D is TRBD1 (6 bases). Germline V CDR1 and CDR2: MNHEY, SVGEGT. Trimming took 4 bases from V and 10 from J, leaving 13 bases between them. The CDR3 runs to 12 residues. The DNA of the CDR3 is TGTGCCAGCAGTTTCCCAGGGGCCAGAGCTTTCTTT. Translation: CASSFPGARAFF.

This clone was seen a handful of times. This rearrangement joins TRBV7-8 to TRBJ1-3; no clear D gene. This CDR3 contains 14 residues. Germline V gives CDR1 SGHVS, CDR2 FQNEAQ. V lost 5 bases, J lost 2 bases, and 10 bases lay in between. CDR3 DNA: TGTGCCAGCAGCCCTTCGCGGCCTGGAAACACCATATATTTT. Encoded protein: CASSPSRPGNTIYF.